This T cell receptor beta chain was identified during a study of T cells after posttransplantation cyclophosphamide. Cyclophosphamide on days +3 and +4 followed busulfan-fludarabine conditioning and a marrow graft. The assay was immunoSEQ multiplex PCR, and TCRdb's table has in-frame clones only and misses some. Among about 20,000 clones listed, approximately 90% were seen once. This CDR3 contains 14 residues. V lost 3 bases and J lost 7; bases outside the gene matches: 2. The V gene's germline CDR1 is KGHSH and CDR2 LQKENI. The receptor comes from a female patient in her thirties or forties who received an allogeneic stem cell transplant from a related donor, was CMV-positive, and had no GVHD. Part of the T cells may come from the graft donor. The sample here was PBMCs, taken after allogeneic stem cell transplant with posttransplant cyclophosphamide. This chain links TRBV18 with TRBJ1-6; 8 nucleotides align to TRBD1. Here the CDR3 reads CASSPGTGNSPLHF. CDR3 DNA: TGTGCCAGCTCACCTGGGACAGGAAATTCACCCCTCCACTTT.